The entry that follows covers one TCR beta chain sequence. Its antigen is unidentified. This entry is derived from a study of T cells in localized non-small cell lung cancer. Findings and caveats of the study: Of the top 100 tumor clones, median around 55 were in adjacent lung, more than 25 among its top 100. Since sequencing was restricted to only one region of the tumor, intratumor heterogeneity remains a possibility. Among the tissues sampled, uninvolved adjacent lung had the highest T cell clonality, above tumor.

V was shortened by 4 bases and J by 3 bases, with 9 bases between the two germline ends. Germline CDR1 and CDR2: SNHLY and FYNNEI. The CDR3 has 13 amino acids. The method was immunoSEQ multiplex PCR; TCRdb's version includes in-frame clones alone and lacks a portion of them. The data show under 40,000 clones, about nine tenths seen once. This TCR was recovered from a woman aged 40-75 years with stage I lung adenocarcinoma. The J gene is TRBJ1-1, the V gene TRBV2; D is uncertain. Material: peripheral blood, obtained before any cancer treatment. The CDR3 DNA reads TGTGCCAGCAGTGGGACGGGAGACACTGAAGCTTTCTTT. This codes for CASSGTGDTEAFF.